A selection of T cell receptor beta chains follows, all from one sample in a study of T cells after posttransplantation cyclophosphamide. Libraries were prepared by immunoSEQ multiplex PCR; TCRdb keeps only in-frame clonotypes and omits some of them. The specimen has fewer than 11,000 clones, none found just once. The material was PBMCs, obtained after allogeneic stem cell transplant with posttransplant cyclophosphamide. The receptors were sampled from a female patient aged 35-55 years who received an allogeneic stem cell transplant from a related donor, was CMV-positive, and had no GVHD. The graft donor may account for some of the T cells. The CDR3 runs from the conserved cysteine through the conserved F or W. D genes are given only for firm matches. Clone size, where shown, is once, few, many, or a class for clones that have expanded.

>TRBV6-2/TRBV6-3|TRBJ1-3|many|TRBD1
TGTGCCAGCAGTTCCCAGGGGGCGCCTGGAAACACCATATATTTT
CASSSQGAPGNTIYF
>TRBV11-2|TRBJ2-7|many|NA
TGTGCCAGCAGCTTAGATTTGGGGGCGACCTACGAGCAGTACTTC
CASSLDLGATYEQYF
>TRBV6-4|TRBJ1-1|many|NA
TGTGCCAGCAGCAGGACAGTAAACACTGAAGCTTTCTTT
CASSRTVNTEAFF
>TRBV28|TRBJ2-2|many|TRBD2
TGTGCCAGCAGTTTATGGGTACTAGCGGGGGGCCCCGGGGAGCTGTTTTTT
CASSLWVLAGGPGELFF
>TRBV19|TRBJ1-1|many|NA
TGTGCCAGTAGTCCCCCCGGTTCCAACACTGAAGCTTTCTTT
CASSPPGSNTEAFF
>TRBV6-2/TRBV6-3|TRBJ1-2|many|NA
TGTGCCAGCAGTTACTCTCGGGGGGCAGGTGGCTACACCTTC
CASSYSRGAGGYTF
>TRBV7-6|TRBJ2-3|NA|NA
TGTGCCAGCAGCAGCTACCGGGGAGATACGCAGTATTTT
CASSSYRGDTQYF
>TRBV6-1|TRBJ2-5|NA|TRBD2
TGTGCCAGCAGTGAAGCGGCCCTAGCGGGGACTCGGGCACAAGAGACCCAGTACTTC
CASSEAALAGTRAQETQYF
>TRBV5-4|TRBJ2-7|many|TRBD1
TGTGCCAGCAGCTTATCACGGGACAGGGGTTACGAGCAGTACTTC
CASSLSRDRGYEQYF
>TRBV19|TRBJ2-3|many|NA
TGTGCCAGTAGTATAGAAGGGCCCCCAACAGATCCGCAGTATTTT
CASSIEGPPTDPQYF
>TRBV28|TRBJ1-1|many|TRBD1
TGTGCCAGCAGTTTATCCACGACAGGGAGAACTGAAGCTTTCTTT
CASSLSTTGRTEAFF
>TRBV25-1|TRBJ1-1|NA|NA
TGTGCCAGCAGTTCCCAGGGATTGAACACTGAAGCTTTCTTT
CASSSQGLNTEAFF
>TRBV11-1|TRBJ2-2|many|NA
TGTGCCAGCAGCCTAGCGTTGTCAGGGAGACCGACCGGGGAGCTGTTTTTT
CASSLALSGRPTGELFF
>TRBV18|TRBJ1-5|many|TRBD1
TGTGCCAGCTCACTAACCGGGACAGGGGGCAATCAGCCCCAGCATTTT
CASSLTGTGGNQPQHF
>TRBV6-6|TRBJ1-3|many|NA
TGTGCCAGCAGCACAGTAAAGACTGGAAACACCATATATTTT
CASSTVKTGNTIYF
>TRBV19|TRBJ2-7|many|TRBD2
TGTGCCAGTAGTATCCGGGGACTAGCGGAAGCCTACGAGCAGTACTTC
CASSIRGLAEAYEQYF
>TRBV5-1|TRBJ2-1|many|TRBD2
TGCGCCAGCAGCTTGGAAACTAGCGGTTACAATGAGCAGTTCTTC
CASSLETSGYNEQFF
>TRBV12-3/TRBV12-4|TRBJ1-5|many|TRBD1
TGTGCCAGCAGCCCTGACAGGGGGCTGGATCAGCCCCAGCATTTT
CASSPDRGLDQPQHF
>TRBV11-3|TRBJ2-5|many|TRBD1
TGTGCCAGCAGCTTAGGAGCCCCGGACAGGCGGCAAGAGACCCAGTACTTC
CASSLGAPDRRQETQYF
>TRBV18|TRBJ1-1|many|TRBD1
TGTGCCAGCTCACCACTACCGGCAGGGGGGATGAACACTGAAGCTTTCTTT
CASSPLPAGGMNTEAFF
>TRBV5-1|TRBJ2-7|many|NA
TGCGCCAGCAGCCCAGGAGGGGGCGGGTACGAGCAGTACTTC
CASSPGGGGYEQYF
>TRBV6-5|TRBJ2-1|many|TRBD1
TGTGCCAGCATTCCAGACAGGGAACGCTACAATGAGCAGTTCTTC
CASIPDRERYNEQFF
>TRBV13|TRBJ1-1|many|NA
TGTGCCAGCAGCACCGGACGGGGAGGCACTGAAGCTTTCTTT
CASSTGRGGTEAFF
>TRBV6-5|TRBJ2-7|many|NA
TGTGCCAGCAGTCCCGGTCCGCCCTACGAGCAGTACTTC
CASSPGPPYEQYF
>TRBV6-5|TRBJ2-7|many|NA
TGTGCCAGCAACCAGGGGAAGGGGTACTCCTACGAGCAGTACTTC
CASNQGKGYSYEQYF